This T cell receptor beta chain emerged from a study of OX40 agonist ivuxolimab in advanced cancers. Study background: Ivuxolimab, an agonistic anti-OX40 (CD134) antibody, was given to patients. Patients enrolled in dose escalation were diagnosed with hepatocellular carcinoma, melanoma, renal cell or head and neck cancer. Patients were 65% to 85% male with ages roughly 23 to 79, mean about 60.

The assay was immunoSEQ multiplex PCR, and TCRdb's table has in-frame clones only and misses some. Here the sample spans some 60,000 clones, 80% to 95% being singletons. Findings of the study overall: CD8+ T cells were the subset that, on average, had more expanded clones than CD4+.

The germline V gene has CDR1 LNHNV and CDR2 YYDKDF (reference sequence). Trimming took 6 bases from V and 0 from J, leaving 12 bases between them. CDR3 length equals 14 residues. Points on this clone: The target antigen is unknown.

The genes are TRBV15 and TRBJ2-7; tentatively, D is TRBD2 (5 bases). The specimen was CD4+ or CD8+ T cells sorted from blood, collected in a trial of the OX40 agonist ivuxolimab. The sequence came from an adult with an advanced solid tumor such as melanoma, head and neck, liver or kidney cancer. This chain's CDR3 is CATRDSGISYEQYF. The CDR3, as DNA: TGTGCCACCAGGGACTCCGGGATCTCCTACGAGCAGTACTTC. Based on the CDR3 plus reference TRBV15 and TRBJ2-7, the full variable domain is DAMVIQNPRYQVTQFGKPVTLSCSQTLNHNVMYWYQQKSSQAPKLLFHYYDKDFNNEADTPDNFQSRRPNTSFCFLDIRSPGLGDTAMYLCATRDSGISYEQYFGPGTRLTVT.